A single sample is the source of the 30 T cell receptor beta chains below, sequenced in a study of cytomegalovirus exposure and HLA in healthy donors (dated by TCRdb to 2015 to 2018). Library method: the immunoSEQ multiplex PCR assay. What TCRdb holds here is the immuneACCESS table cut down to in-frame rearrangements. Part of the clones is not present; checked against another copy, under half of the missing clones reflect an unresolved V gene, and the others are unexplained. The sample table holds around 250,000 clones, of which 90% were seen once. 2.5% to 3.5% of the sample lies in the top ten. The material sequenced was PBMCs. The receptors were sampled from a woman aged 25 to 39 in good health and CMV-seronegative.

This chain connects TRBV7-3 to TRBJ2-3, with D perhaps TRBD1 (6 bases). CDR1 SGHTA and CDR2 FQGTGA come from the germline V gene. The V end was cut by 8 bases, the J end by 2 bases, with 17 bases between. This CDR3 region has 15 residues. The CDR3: CASGLGDTDTDTQYF. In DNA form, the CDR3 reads TGTGCCAGCGGCCTAGGGGACACCGACACAGATACGCAGTATTTT.

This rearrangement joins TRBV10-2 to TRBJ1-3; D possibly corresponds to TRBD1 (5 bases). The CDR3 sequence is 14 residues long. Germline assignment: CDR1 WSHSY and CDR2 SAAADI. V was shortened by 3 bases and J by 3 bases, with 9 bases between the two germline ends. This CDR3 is CASSDRGFGNTIYF. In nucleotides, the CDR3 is TGCGCCAGCAGTGATCGGGGGTTTGGAAACACCATATATTTT.

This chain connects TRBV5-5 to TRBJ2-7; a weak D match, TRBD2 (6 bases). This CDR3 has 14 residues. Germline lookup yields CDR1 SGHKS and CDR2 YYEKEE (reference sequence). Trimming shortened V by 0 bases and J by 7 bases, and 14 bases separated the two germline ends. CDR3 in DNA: TGTGCCAGCAGCTTGGTGCTAGGGGCGGGGGAGCAGTACTTC. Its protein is CASSLVLGAGEQYF.

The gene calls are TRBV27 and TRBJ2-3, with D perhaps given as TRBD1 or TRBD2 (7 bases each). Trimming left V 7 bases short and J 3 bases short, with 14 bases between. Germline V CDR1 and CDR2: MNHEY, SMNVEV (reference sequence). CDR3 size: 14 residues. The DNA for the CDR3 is TGTGCCAGCAAGCCAGGGGGAGGGACAGATACGCAGTATTTT. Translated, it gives CASKPGGGTDTQYF.

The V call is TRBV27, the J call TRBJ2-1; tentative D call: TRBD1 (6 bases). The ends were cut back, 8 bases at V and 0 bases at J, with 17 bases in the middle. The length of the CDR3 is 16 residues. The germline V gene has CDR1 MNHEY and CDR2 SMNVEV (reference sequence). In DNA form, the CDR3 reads TGTGCCAGCGGCTCAGGGGTTGGGAGCTCCTACAATGAGCAGTTCTTC. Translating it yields CASGSGVGSSYNEQFF.

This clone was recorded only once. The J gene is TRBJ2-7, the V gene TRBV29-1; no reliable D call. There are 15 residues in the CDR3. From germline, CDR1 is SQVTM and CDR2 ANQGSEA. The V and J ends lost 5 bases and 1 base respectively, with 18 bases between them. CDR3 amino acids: CSVYSGRIGSYEQYF. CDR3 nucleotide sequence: TGCAGCGTTTATTCAGGTCGGATCGGGTCCTACGAGCAGTACTTC.

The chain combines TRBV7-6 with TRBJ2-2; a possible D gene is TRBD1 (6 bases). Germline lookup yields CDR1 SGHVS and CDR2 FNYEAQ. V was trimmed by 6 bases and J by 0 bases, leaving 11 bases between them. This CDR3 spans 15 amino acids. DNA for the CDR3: TGTGCCAGCAGTGGACAGCCGGCGAACACCGGGGAGCTGTTTTTT. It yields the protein CASSGQPANTGELFF. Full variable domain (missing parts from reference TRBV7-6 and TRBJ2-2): GAGVSQSPRYKVTKRGQDVALRCDPISGHVSLYWYRQALGQGPEFLTYFNYEAQQDKSGLPNDRFSAERPEGSISTLTIQRTEQRDSAMYRCASSGQPANTGELFFGEGSRLTVL.

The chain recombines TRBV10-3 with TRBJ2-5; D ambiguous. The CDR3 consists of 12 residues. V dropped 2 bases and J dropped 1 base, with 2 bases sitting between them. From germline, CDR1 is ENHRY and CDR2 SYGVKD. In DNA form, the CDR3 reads TGTGCCATCAGTGAGAGCCAAGAGACCCAGTACTTC. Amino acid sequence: CAISESQETQYF.

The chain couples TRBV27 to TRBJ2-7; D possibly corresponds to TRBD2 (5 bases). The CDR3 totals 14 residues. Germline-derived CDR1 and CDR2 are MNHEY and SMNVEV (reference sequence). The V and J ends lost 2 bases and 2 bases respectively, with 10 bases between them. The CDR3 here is CASSLRGTPYEQYF. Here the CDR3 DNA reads TGTGCCAGCAGTTTACGGGGAACCCCCTACGAGCAGTACTTC.

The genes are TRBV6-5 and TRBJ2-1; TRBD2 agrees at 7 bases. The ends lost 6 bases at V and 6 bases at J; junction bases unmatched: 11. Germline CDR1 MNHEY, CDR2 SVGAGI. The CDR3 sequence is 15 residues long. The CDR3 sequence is CASSAGWGRANEQFF. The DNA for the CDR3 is TGTGCCAGCAGCGCCGGCTGGGGGAGGGCCAATGAGCAGTTCTTC.

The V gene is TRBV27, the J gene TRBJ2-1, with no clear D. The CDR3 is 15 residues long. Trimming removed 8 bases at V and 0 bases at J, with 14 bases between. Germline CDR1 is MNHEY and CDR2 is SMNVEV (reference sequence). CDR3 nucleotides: TGTGCCAGCGGACCCACCCTGAGCTCCTACAATGAGCAGTTCTTC. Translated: CASGPTLSSYNEQFF.

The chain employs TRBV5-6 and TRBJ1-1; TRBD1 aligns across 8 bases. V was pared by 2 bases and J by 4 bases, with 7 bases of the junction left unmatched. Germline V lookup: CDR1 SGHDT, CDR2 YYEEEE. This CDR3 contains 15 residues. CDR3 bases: TGTGCCAGCAGCTTCCTGGACAGGGTATTCACTGAAGCTTTCTTT. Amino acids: CASSFLDRVFTEAFF.

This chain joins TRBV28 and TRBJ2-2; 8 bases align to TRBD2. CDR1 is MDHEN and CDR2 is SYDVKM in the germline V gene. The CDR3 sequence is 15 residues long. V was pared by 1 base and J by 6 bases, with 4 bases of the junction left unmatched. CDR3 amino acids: CASSLYPGRAGELFF. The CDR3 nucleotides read TGTGCCAGCAGTTTATACCCCGGGAGGGCCGGGGAGCTGTTTTTT.

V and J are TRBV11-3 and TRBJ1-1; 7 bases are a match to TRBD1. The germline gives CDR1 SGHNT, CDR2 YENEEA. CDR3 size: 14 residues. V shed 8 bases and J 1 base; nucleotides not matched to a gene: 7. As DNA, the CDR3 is TGTGCCAGCTTAAGGGCAGGGGGGAACACTGAAGCTTTCTTT. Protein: CASLRAGGNTEAFF.

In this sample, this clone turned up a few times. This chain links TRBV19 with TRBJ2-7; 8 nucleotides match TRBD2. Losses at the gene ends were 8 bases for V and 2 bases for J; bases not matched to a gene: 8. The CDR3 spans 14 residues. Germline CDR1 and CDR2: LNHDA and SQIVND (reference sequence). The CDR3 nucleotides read TGTGCCAGTGCCCCCGCGGGAGGAACCTACGAGCAGTACTTC. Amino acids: CASAPAGGTYEQYF. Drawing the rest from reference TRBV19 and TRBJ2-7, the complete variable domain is DGGITQSPKYLFRKEGQNVTLSCEQNLNHDAMYWYRQDPGQGLRLIYYSQIVNDFQKGDIAEGYSVSREKKESFPLTVTSAQKNPTAFYLCASAPAGGTYEQYFGPGTRLTVT.

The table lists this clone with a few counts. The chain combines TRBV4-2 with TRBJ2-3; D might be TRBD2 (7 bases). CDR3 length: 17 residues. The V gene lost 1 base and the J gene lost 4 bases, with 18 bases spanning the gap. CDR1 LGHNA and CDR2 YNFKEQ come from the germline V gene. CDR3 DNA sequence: TGTGCCAGCAGCCAAGCGAAGGCGGGGGCAAGCGCAGATACGCAGTATTTT. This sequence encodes CASSQAKAGASADTQYF.

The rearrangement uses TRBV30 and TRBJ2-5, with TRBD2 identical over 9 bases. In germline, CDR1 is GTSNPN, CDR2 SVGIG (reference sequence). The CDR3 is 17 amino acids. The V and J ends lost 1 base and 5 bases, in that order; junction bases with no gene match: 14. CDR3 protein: CAWSGSGSRRGLETQYF. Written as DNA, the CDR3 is TGTGCCTGGAGTGGTAGCGGGAGCCGCCGCGGATTGGAGACCCAGTACTTC.

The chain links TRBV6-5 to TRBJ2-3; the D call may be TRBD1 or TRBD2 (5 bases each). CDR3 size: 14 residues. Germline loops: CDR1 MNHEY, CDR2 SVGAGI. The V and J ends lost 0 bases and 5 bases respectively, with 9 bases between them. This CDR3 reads CASSYSKGRDTQYF. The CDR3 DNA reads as TGTGCCAGCAGTTACTCAAAGGGGAGAGATACGCAGTATTTT.

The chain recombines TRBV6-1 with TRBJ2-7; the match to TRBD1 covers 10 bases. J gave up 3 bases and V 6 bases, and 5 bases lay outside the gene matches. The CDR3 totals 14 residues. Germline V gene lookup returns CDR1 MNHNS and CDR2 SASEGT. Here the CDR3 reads CASRLGTGVYEQYF. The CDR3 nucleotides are TGTGCCAGCAGGCTCGGGACAGGGGTCTACGAGCAGTACTTC.

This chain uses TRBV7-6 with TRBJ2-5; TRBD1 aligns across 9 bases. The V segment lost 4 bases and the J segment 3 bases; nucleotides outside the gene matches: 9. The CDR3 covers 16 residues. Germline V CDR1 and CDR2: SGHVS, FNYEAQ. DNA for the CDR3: TGTGCCAGCAGCTCCTACGGACAGGGGCTCAAAGAGACCCAGTACTTC. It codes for CASSSYGQGLKETQYF. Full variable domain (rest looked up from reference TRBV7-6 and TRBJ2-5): GAGVSQSPRYKVTKRGQDVALRCDPISGHVSLYWYRQALGQGPEFLTYFNYEAQQDKSGLPNDRFSAERPEGSISTLTIQRTEQRDSAMYRCASSSYGQGLKETQYFGPGTRLLVL.

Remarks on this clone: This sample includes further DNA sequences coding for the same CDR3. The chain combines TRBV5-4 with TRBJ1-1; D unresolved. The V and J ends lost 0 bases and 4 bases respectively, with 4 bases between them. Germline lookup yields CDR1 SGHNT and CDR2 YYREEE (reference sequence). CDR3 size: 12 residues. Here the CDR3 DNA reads TGTGCCAGCAGCTTGGGTAGCACTGAAGCTTTCTTT. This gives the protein CASSLGSTEAFF.

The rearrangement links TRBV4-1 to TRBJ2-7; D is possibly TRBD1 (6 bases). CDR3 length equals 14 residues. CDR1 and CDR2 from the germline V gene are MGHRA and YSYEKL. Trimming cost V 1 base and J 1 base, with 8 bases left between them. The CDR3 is CASSQGQASYEQYF. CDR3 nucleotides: TGCGCCAGCAGCCAAGGACAGGCGTCCTACGAGCAGTACTTC.

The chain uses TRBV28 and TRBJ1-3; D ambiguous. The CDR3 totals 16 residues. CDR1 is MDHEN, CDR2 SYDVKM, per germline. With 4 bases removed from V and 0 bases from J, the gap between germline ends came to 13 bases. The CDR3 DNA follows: TGTGCCAGCAGTTCCCCGACGGGGAGCTCTGGAAACACCATATATTTT. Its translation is CASSSPTGSSGNTIYF.

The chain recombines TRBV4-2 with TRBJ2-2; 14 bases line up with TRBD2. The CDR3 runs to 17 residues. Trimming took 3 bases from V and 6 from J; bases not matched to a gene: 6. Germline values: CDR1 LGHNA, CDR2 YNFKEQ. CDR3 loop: CASSQGLAGVLAGELFF. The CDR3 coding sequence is TGTGCCAGCAGCCAGGGACTAGCGGGAGTACTGGCCGGGGAGCTGTTTTTT.

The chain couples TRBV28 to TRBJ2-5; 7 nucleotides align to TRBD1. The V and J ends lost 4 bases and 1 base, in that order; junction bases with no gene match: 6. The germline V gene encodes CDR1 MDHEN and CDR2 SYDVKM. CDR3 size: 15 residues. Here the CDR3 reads CASSSTDRAQETQYF. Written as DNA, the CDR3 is TGTGCCAGCAGTTCCACCGACAGGGCCCAAGAGACCCAGTACTTC.

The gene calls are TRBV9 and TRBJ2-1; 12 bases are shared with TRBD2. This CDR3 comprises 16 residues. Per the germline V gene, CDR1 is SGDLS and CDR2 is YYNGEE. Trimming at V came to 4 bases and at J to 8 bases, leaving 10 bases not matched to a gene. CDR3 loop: CASSSRLAGDPYEQFF. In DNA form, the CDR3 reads TGTGCCAGCAGCTCCCGACTAGCGGGAGATCCCTATGAGCAGTTCTTC.

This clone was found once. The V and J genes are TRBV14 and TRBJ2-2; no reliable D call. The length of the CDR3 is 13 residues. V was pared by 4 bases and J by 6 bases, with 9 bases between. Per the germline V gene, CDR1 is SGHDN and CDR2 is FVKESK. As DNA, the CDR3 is TGTGCCAGCAGCCCCGTGGCCCCCGGGGAGCTGTTTTTT. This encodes CASSPVAPGELFF.

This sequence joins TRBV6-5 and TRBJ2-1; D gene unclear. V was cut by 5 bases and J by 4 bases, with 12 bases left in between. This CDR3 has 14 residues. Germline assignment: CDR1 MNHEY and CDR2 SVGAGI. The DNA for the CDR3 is TGTGCCAGCAGTCCCCTAGGGCCTTACAATGAGCAGTTCTTC. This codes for CASSPLGPYNEQFF.

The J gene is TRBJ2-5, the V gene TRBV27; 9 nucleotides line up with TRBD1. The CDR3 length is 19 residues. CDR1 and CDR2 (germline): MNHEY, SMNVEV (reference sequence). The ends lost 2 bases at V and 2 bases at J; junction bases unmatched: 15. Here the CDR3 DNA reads TGTGCCAGCAGTTTACTGACCAACAGGGGGCGCGTGGGGCAAGAGACCCAGTACTTC. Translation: CASSLLTNRGRVGQETQYF.

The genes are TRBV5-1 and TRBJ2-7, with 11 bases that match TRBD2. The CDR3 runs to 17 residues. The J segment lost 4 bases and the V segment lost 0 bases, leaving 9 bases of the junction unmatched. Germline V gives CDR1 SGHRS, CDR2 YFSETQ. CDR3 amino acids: CASSLVVAGGPRYEQYF. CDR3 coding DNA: TGCGCCAGCAGCTTGGTGGTAGCGGGAGGGCCCAGATACGAGCAGTACTTC.